This T cell receptor beta chain was identified in a study of regulatory T cells in long-lasting Graves disease. For TCR beta, libraries came from iRepertoire HTBI primers and Arm-PCR of CDR3 regions. TCRdb reprocessed the multiplex PCR reads with MiXCR, giving one entry per CDR3 protein. The repertoire includes roughly 700,000 distinct CDR3 sequences, 25% to 35% of them detected once, and about two fifths sits in the top ten. Regarding time point: persistent/refractory GD, antithyroid drugs over 5 years with positive TRAb. From RNA extracted from PBMCs, the TCR library was made. This clonotype was sampled from a female donor with Graves disease. The specimen was peripheral blood mononuclear cells (PBMCs), collected when the disease was refractory, from a patient treated with antithyroid drugs.

DNA of the CDR3: TGTGCCAGCAGTTTATTATGGACAGCAAATTCACCCCTCCACTTT. It encodes CASSLLWTANSPLHF. The J gene is TRBJ1-6, the V gene TRBV28; D might be TRBD1 (6 bases). Germline values: CDR1 MDHEN, CDR2 SYDVKM. Trimming left V 1 base short and J 7 bases short, with 11 bases between. CDR3 size: 15 residues.